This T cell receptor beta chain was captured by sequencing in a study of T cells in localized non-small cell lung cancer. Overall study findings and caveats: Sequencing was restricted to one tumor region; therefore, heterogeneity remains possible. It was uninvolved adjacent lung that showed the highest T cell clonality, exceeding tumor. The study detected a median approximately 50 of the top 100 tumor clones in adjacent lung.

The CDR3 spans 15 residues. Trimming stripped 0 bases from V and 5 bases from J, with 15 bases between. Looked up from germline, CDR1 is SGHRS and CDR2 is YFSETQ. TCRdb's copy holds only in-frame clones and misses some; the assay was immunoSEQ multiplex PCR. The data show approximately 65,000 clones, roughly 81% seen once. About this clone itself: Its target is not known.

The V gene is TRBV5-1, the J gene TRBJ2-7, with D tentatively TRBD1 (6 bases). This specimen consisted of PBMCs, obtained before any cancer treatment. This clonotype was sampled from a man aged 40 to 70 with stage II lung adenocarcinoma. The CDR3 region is CASSLEGNRAHEQYF. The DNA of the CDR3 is TGCGCCAGCAGCTTGGAGGGGAACAGGGCCCACGAGCAGTACTTC.